The source of this T cell receptor beta chain is a study of blood T cell repertoires in COVID-19. At the level of the study: Samples taken during acute and convalescent COVID-19 were collected in the United States, Italy and Spain. Nucleic acid was either cDNA or gDNA, and it came from T cells, B-cell-depleted T cells, or PBMCs.

In the source study's methods: Estimated nucleated cell counts came from reference gene primer amplification. Using immunoSEQ multiplex PCR, the repertoire was profiled, and TCRdb retains in-frame clones only, with some absent. The V and J calls and clone size are taken from that table; D and trimming were inferred from the DNA. Of 100,000 to 150,000 clones in the sample, 88% were seen once. The germline V gene has CDR1 SGHVS and CDR2 FNYEAQ. The CDR3 runs to 16 residues. Trimming took 5 bases from V and 3 from J; bases not matched to a gene: 6. V usage is TRBV7-6 and J usage is TRBJ2-3; 12 nucleotides line up with TRBD2. The sample comprised peripheral blood. The source of this sequence is an elderly woman with acute or convalescent COVID-19. The CDR3: CASSLLAGGVTDTQYF. The CDR3 DNA sequence: TGTGCCAGCAGCCTACTAGCGGGGGGCGTAACAGATACGCAGTATTTT.